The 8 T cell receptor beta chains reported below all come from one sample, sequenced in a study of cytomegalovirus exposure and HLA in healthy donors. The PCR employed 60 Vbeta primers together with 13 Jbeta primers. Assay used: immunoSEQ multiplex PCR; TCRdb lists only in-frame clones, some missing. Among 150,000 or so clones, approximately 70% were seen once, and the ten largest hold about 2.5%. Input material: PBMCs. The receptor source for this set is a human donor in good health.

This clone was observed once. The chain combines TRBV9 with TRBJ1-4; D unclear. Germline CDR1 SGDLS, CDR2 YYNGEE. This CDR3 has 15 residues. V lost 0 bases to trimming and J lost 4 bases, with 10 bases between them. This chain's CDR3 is CASSVEGLGNEKLFF. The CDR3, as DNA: TGTGCCAGCAGCGTAGAAGGACTGGGTAATGAAAAACTGTTTTTT.

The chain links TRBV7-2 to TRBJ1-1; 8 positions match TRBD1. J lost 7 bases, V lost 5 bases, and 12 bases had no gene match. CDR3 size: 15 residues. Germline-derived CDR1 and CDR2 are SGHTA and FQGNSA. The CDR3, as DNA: TGTGCCAGCAGCCCCTCACCGGGACAGGTGATTGAAGCTTTCTTT. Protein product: CASSPSPGQVIEAFF.

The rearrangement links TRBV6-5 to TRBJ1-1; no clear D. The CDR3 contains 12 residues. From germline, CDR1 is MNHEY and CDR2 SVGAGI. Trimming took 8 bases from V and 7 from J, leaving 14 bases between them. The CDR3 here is CASAHRRGEAFF. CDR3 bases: TGTGCCAGCGCCCACCGTCGGGGTGAAGCTTTCTTT.

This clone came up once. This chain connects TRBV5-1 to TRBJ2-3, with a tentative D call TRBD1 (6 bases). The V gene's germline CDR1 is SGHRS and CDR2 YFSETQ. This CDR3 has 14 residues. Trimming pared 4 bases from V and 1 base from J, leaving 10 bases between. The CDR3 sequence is CASSGQPGTDTQYF. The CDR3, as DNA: TGCGCCAGCAGCGGACAGCCTGGCACAGATACGCAGTATTTT.

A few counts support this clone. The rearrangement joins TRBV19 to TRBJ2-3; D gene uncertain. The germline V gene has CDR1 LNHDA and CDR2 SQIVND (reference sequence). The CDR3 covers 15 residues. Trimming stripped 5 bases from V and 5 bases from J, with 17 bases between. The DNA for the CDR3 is TGTGCCAGTAGTGCCCCACTCACGTCGGGAGATACGCAGTATTTT. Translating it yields CASSAPLTSGDTQYF.

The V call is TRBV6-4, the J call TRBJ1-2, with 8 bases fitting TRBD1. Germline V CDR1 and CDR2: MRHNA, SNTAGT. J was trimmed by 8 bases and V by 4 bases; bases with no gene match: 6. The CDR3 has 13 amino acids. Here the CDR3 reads CASSAGQGTGYTF. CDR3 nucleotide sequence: TGTGCCAGCAGTGCCGGACAGGGAACGGGCTACACCTTC.

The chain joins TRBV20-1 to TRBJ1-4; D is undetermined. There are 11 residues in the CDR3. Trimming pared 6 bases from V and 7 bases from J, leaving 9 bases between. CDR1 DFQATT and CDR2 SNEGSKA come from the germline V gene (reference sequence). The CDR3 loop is CSAIVSEKLFF. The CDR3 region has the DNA TGCAGTGCCATAGTTTCTGAAAAACTGTTTTTT.

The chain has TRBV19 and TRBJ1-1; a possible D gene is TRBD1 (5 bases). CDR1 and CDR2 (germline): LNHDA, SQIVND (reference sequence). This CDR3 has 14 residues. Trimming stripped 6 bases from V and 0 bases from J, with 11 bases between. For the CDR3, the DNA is TGTGCCAGTAGGGTGACAGACCTGAACACTGAAGCTTTCTTT. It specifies CASRVTDLNTEAFF. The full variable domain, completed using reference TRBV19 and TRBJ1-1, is DGGITQSPKYLFRKEGQNVTLSCEQNLNHDAMYWYRQDPGQGLRLIYYSQIVNDFQKGDIAEGYSVSREKKESFPLTVTSAQKNPTAFYLCASRVTDLNTEAFFGQGTRLTVV.